A selection of T cell receptor beta chains follows, all from one sample in a study of blood T cell repertoires in COVID-19. TCRdb keeps only in-frame clones here, not all; method: immunoSEQ multiplex PCR. The table lists 60,000 to 70,000 clones, 75% to 85% of them singletons. Sequenced: peripheral blood. Receptor source: a man aged 50 to 59 with acute or convalescent COVID-19. CDR3s include the opening cysteine and the closing phenylalanine or tryptophan. The D gene is left open where the match is weak. Clone sizes are given selectively: once, few, many, or a class where the clone is expanded.

v_gene	d_gene	abundance	j_gene	CDR3nt	CDR3aa
TRBV5-5	-	-	TRBJ2-1	TGTGCCAGCAGCTTGGCTGGGGGCGCCATCTATGAGCAGTTCTTC	CASSLAGGAIYEQFF
TRBV28	-	-	TRBJ1-2	TGTGCCAGCAGTTTGTCCAGGTTCTATGGCTACACCTTC	CASSLSRFYGYTF
TRBV6-4	-	once	TRBJ2-3	TGTGCCAGCAGTGACTCGAGTAGCACAGATACGCAGTATTTT	CASSDSSSTDTQYF
TRBV4-1	TRBD2	-	TRBJ2-4	TGCGCCAGCAGCCAAGGATCTAGCGGGGGACTCAAAAACATTCAGTACTTC	CASSQGSSGGLKNIQYF
TRBV20-1	TRBD1	once	TRBJ2-1	TGCAGTGCTAGTTCCGGGACAGGGTCCGATGAGCAGTTCTTC	CSASSGTGSDEQFF
TRBV19	-	-	TRBJ2-1	TGTGCCAGTAGCGAGGGGCTTTGGGACACCAATGAGCAGTTCTTC	CASSEGLWDTNEQFF
TRBV5-1	TRBD2	-	TRBJ2-1	TGCGCCAGCAGCGCGACTAGCGGAACGGGATCCTACAATGAGCAGTTCTTC	CASSATSGTGSYNEQFF
TRBV4-1	TRBD1	-	TRBJ1-2	TGCGCCAGCAGACCACAGGGGGTAAGGGATAACTATGGCTACACCTTC	CASRPQGVRDNYGYTF
TRBV28	TRBD2	-	TRBJ2-5	TGTGCCAGCAGGAGCGGGGGACGACAAGAGACCCAGTACTTC	CASRSGGRQETQYF
TRBV24-1	TRBD2	-	TRBJ2-5	TGTGCCACCAGTGATCGAAGCGGGGGGGGCCAAGAGACCCAGTACTTC	CATSDRSGGGQETQYF
TRBV5-1	-	-	TRBJ2-2	TGCGCCAGCAGCTGGGGGCTTCCGCGGACCGGGGAGCTGTTTTTT	CASSWGLPRTGELFF
TRBV4-1	-	-	TRBJ1-5	TGCGCCAGCAGCCAAGTCTCAGGGCTGGAGCCCCAGCATTTT	CASSQVSGLEPQHF
TRBV6-6	TRBD2	-	TRBJ2-7	TGTGCCAGCACTCGGACTAGCGGGGGGGCCTCCTACGAGCAGTACTTC	CASTRTSGGASYEQYF
TRBV7-3	-	-	TRBJ2-5	TGTGCCAGCAGCTCCGGCAGGTGGGAGACCCAGTACTTC	CASSSGRWETQYF
TRBV7-6	-	-	TRBJ2-3	TGTGCCAGCAGCTCGACACCGACCGCTACGGATACGCAGTATTTT	CASSSTPTATDTQYF
TRBV9	TRBD1	-	TRBJ2-2	TGTGCCAGCAGCGGACAGGGGGGCGACACCGGGGAGCTGTTTTTT	CASSGQGGDTGELFF
TRBV10-1	-	-	TRBJ1-2	TGCGCCACCAGTGCCCAGGGGCCACTGAAAAACTATGGCTACACCTTC	CATSAQGPLKNYGYTF
TRBV2	-	-	TRBJ2-2	TGTGCCAGCAGTGTTAAAAACACCGGGGAGCTGTTTTTT	CASSVKNTGELFF
TRBV28	TRBD1	-	TRBJ2-7	TGTGCCAGCATCGGGACAGATAGCTACGAGCAGTACTTC	CASIGTDSYEQYF
TRBV6-5	-	-	TRBJ2-5	TGTGCCAGCAGTTCCTCTAGCATCCGAGAGACCCAGTACTTC	CASSSSSIRETQYF
TRBV3-1/TRBV3-2	-	once	TRBJ2-7	TGTGCCAGCAGCCAAGACAGGGTGCTCTACGAGCAGTACTTC	CASSQDRVLYEQYF
TRBV6-5	-	-	TRBJ1-2	TGTGCCAGCAGTTACGGGGCAGGTACCTATGGCTACACCTTC	CASSYGAGTYGYTF
TRBV10-2	TRBD1	-	TRBJ1-6	TGCGCCAGCAGTGGGGCAGGGGGAAGTTCACCCCTCCACTTT	CASSGAGGSSPLHF
TRBV18	-	-	TRBJ1-1	TGTGCCAGCTCACCGGGGCAGGGGCTGAACACTGAAGCTTTCTTT	CASSPGQGLNTEAFF
TRBV6-5	TRBD1	-	TRBJ2-7	TGTGCCAGCAGTACAGGACAGGCCTGGGAGCAGTACTTC	CASSTGQAWEQYF
TRBV9	-	-	TRBJ1-5	TGTGCCAGCAGCGTAGGCTCAGGGAGCAATCAGCCCCAGCATTTT	CASSVGSGSNQPQHF
TRBV27	-	once	TRBJ2-5	TGTGCCAGCAGTTTAGAGGTTGGGGGCCGGGAGACCCAGTACTTC	CASSLEVGGRETQYF
TRBV5-1	-	-	TRBJ2-7	TGCGCCAGCAGCTTGGGACGAGACAGCTACGAGCAGTACTTC	CASSLGRDSYEQYF
TRBV7-8	-	-	TRBJ1-1	TGTGCCAGCAGCTTAGTTTGGAGGGGCCAATGGAACACTGAAGCTTTCTTT	CASSLVWRGQWNTEAFF
TRBV4-1	-	-	TRBJ2-1	TGCGCCAGCAGCCAAGTAACAGGGCGCAATGAGCAGTTCTTC	CASSQVTGRNEQFF
TRBV11-2	TRBD1	-	TRBJ2-6	TGTGCCAGCAGCTCCGACAGGGCTGGGGCCAACGTCCTGACTTTC	CASSSDRAGANVLTF
TRBV20-1	-	-	TRBJ2-3	TGCAGTGCTAGTTGGTCGGGGAGAAGCACAGATACGCAGTATTTT	CSASWSGRSTDTQYF
TRBV5-1	-	-	TRBJ1-6	TGCGCCAGCAGGATATCGGGGAGAAATTCACCCCTCCACTTT	CASRISGRNSPLHF
TRBV7-8	TRBD2	-	TRBJ2-7	TGTGCCAGCAGCAGAGGACTAGCGGGGGGGCGTGGGTACGAGCAGTACTTC	CASSRGLAGGRGYEQYF
TRBV6-5	-	few	TRBJ2-2	TGTGCCAGCAGTTACTCGACAGGGAACACCGGGGAGCTGTTTTTT	CASSYSTGNTGELFF
TRBV29-1	TRBD2	-	TRBJ2-1	TGCAGCGTCGGGGGGGGCTCCTACAATGAGCAGTTCTTC	CSVGGGSYNEQFF
TRBV2	TRBD1	-	TRBJ1-2	TGTGCCAGCATTTGGGACAGGGACATGTTAGTCTATGGCTACACCTTC	CASIWDRDMLVYGYTF
TRBV19	-	once	TRBJ1-1	TGTGCCAGTCGGTCTCAAGGGAGGTGGGGCAGGGAGGACACTGAAGCTTTCTTT	CASRSQGRWGREDTEAFF
TRBV11-3	TRBD1	-	TRBJ2-2	TGTGCCAGCAGCTCCGGGACAGGGAAGGGCACCGGGGAGCTGTTTTTT	CASSSGTGKGTGELFF
TRBV7-9	-	-	TRBJ2-2	TGTGCCAGCAGTGATAGCGGGGAGCTGTTTTTT	CASSDSGELFF
TRBV5-1	TRBD2	-	TRBJ2-3	TGCGCCAGCAGCGTAACTAGCGGGGGCACAGATACGCAGTATTTT	CASSVTSGGTDTQYF
TRBV3-1/TRBV3-2	-	-	TRBJ2-6	TGTGCCAGCAGTCGGACTGCTGGGGCCAACGTCCTGACTTTC	CASSRTAGANVLTF
TRBV9	TRBD1	once	TRBJ1-1	TGTGCCAGCAGCTGGGACAGGGACAATCCCCCGGCTTTCTTT	CASSWDRDNPPAFF
TRBV4-1	TRBD1	-	TRBJ2-3	TGCGCCAGCAGCCAATTCCCGGGACAGGACAAAGATACGCAGTATTTT	CASSQFPGQDKDTQYF